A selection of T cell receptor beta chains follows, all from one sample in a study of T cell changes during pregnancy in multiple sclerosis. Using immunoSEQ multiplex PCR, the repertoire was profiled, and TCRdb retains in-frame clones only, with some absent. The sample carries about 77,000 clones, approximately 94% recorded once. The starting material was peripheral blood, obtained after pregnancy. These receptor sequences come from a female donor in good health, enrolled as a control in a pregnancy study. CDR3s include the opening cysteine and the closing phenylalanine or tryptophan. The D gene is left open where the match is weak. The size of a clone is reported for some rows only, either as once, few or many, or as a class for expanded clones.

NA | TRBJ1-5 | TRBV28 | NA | TGTGCCAGCAGCATTACAGGGACGAATAGCAATCAGCCCCAGCATTTT | CASSITGTNSNQPQHF
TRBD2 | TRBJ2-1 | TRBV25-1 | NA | TGTGCCAGCAGTCCTAAACTGGGGACTAGCGGGAGTCATGAGCAGTTCTTC | CASSPKLGTSGSHEQFF
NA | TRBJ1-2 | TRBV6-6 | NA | TGTGCCAGCAGTTACTCAGTTGCGGCGAACTATGGCTACACCTTC | CASSYSVAANYGYTF
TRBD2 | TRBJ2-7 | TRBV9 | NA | TGTGCCAGCAGTCGGACTAGCGGCACCTACGAGCAGTACTTC | CASSRTSGTYEQYF
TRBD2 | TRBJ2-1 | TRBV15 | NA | TGTGCCACCAGCAGAGAGGCAGAGCTAGCGGGGGGTTACAATGAGCAGTTCTTC | CATSREAELAGGYNEQFF
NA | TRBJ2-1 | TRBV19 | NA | TGTGCCACCAAACTACCCGGGACACTGGCCAATGAGCAGTTCTTC | CATKLPGTLANEQFF
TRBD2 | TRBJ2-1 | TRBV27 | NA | TGTGCCTCGACTTCCGGGACTAGCGCTTACAATGAGCAGTTCTTC | CASTSGTSAYNEQFF
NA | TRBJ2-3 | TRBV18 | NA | TGTGCCAGCTCACCAGGACATCCCGGGGATACGCAGTATTTT | CASSPGHPGDTQYF
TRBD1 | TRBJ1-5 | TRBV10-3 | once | TGTGCCATCAGTGACAGGGGGCGCCTGGATCAGCCCCAGCATTTT | CAISDRGRLDQPQHF
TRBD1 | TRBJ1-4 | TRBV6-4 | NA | TGTGCCAGCGGCGGAGTGGGACAGGTGATTCAAAAACTGTTTTTT | CASGGVGQVIQKLFF
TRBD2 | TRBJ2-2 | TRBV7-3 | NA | TGTGCCAGCAGCTTAATCCCCCCAGGGAGTGGAGCGGGAGATCGCGACGGGGAGCTGTTTTTT | CASSLIPPGSGAGDRDGELFF
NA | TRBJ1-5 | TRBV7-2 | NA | TGTGCCAGCAGCTTGACAGGCAATCAGCCCCAGCATTTT | CASSLTGNQPQHF
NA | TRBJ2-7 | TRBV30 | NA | TGTGCCTGGACCCCGACTCGGAGGTCGTCCGAGCAGTACTTC | CAWTPTRRSSEQYF
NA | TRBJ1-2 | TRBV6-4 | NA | TGTGCCAGCAGTGATGGTGGGCCAAGAGGCTACACCTTC | CASSDGGPRGYTF
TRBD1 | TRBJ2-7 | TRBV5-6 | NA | TGTGCCAGCAGCTTTGGGACAGGGGGAGGCGAGCAGTACTTC | CASSFGTGGGEQYF